The clone carrying this TCR beta chain turned up a few times. A universal primer site and UMIs were added as TCR cDNA was made by 5'RACE template switching. TCRdb redid the calling of the 5' RACE reads with MiXCR, one entry per CDR3 protein. The sample lists about 96,000 distinct CDR3 sequences, approximately 8.4% occurring once. This sample was included in a study of T cells after yellow fever vaccination. Study results and limitations: The presence of abundant clonotypes contaminating from the bulk population was possible in FACS-sorted repertoires. Reappearing after the booster were most of the clones from primary vaccination (less than 98% CD4, around 90% CD8).

There are 16 residues in the CDR3. Germline assignment: CDR1 SGHKS and CDR2 YYEKEE (reference sequence). V lost 4 bases to trimming and J lost 3 bases; unmatched junction nucleotides: 11. The receptor was isolated from a young man who received the YFV17D yellow fever vaccine. The rearrangement uses TRBV5-5 and TRBJ2-3, with 7 bases that match TRBD1. The sample here was CD8+ T cells not binding an NS4B(214-222) dextramer, sorted from PBMCs, taken approximately 15 days after the first yellow fever vaccination. This CDR3 is CASSLPGPGGTDTQYF. CDR3 bases: TGTGCCAGCAGCCTGCCTGGCCCAGGGGGTACAGATACGCAGTATTTT. The full variable domain, its missing parts supplied by reference TRBV5-5 and TRBJ2-3, is DAGVTQSPTHLIKTRGQQVTLRCSPISGHKSVSWYQQVLGQGPQFIFQYYEKEERGRGNFPDRFSARQFPNYSSELNVNALLLGDSALYLCASSLPGPGGTDTQYFGPGTRLTVL.